This entry describes one T cell receptor (beta chain). This sample was taken from a study of blood T cell repertoires in COVID-19. Study in general: Researchers got acute and convalescent COVID-19 samples from the United States, Italy and Spain. The analysed material was cDNA or gDNA that came from T cells, B-cell-depleted T cells, or PBMCs.

The assay was immunoSEQ multiplex PCR, and TCRdb's table has in-frame clones only and misses some. Of 200,000 to 300,000 clones listed, 83% are singletons. The CDR3 loop spans 15 amino acids. The V gene lost 4 bases and the J gene lost 2 bases, with 12 bases spanning the gap. CDR1 is SNHLY, CDR2 FYNNEI, per germline. V is TRBV2 and J is TRBJ1-3; no clear D. The receptor was derived from a human donor in a cohort sampled during active COVID-19. Sequenced material: peripheral blood. The CDR3 protein is CASSALEGTGNTIYF. The CDR3 nucleotides read TGTGCCAGCAGTGCGCTCGAGGGTACTGGAAACACCATATATTTT.